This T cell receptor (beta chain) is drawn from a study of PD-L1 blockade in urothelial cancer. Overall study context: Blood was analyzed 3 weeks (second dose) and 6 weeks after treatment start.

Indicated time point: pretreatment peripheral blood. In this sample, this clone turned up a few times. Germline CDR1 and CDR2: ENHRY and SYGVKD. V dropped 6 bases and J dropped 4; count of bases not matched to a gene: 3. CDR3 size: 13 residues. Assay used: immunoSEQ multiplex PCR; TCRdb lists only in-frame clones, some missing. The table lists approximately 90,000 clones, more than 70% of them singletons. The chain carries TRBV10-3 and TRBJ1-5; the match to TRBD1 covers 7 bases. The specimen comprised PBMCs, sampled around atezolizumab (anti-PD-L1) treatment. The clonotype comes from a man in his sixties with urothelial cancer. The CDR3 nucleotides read TGTGCCATCAGCCTGGACAGGAATCAGCCCCAGCATTTT. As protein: CAISLDRNQPQHF.